Shown below are 29 T cell receptor beta chains from a single sample sequenced in a study of cytomegalovirus exposure and HLA in healthy donors. Repertoires were generated with immunoSEQ multiplex PCR, while TCRdb's copy carries only in-frame clones and drops some. The table has about 110,000 clones, over 85% seen once; the top ten hold under 2%. Sequencing was performed on PBMCs. The receptor set was obtained from a woman aged 18-29 years in good health and CMV-seronegative.

This sequence joins TRBV7-9 and TRBJ1-2; 7 positions agree with TRBD1. V shed 3 bases and J 4 bases; nucleotides not matched to a gene: 8. Germline CDR1 and CDR2: SEHNR and FQNEAQ (reference sequence). The CDR3 sequence is 15 residues long. The CDR3 coding sequence is TGTGCCAGCAGCTTCAATCGGGGACAGACCTATGGCTACACCTTC. It is translated as CASSFNRGQTYGYTF.

The V gene is TRBV10-1, the J gene TRBJ2-7, with TRBD1 matching over 10 bases. The trim removed 4 bases at V and 3 bases at J, leaving 3 bases unmatched. The CDR3 length is 14 residues. From germline, CDR1 is WNHNN and CDR2 SYGVQD (reference sequence). The CDR3 region is CASSAGQGLYEQYF. The CDR3 DNA follows: TGCGCCAGCAGTGCGGGACAGGGGCTCTACGAGCAGTACTTC.

This chain joins TRBV28 and TRBJ2-7; 9 bases line up with TRBD2. After removal of 5 bases from V and 7 bases from J, the junction contained 15 bases not matched to a gene. The CDR3 loop spans 16 amino acids. CDR1 and CDR2 from the germline V gene are MDHEN and SYDVKM. For the CDR3, the DNA is TGTGCCAGCAGTGCCGGCGGGGCGGGAGGGCCTTATGAGCAGTACTTC. It encodes CASSAGGAGGPYEQYF.

This clone has just a few counts. The rearrangement joins TRBV2 to TRBJ2-1; D is perhaps TRBD1 (5 bases). CDR1 is SNHLY and CDR2 is FYNNEI in the germline V gene. The CDR3 sequence is 13 residues long. V was trimmed by 4 bases and J by 6 bases, leaving 10 bases between them. CDR3 loop: CASSGWQGNEQFF. The CDR3 DNA reads as TGTGCCAGCAGTGGTTGGCAGGGCAATGAGCAGTTCTTC.

This chain uses TRBV7-8 with TRBJ1-5; TRBD1 aligns across 7 bases. V lost 5 bases to trimming and J lost 1 base; unmatched junction nucleotides: 5. The germline CDR1 and CDR2 sequences are SGHVS and FQNEAQ. This CDR3 has 15 residues. The CDR3 spells CASSRDRASNQPQHF. In DNA, the CDR3 is TGTGCCAGCAGCCGCGACAGGGCCAGCAATCAGCCCCAGCATTTT.

J is TRBJ2-7 and V is TRBV5-1, with 7 nucleotides matching TRBD2. The CDR3 runs to 16 residues. With V trimmed by 7 bases and J by 4 bases, 17 bases remained unmatched. Germline lookup yields CDR1 SGHRS and CDR2 YFSETQ. CDR3 sequence: CASRISEPRLAYEQYF. The CDR3 nucleotides are TGCGCCAGCCGGATCTCCGAACCGAGACTAGCTTACGAGCAGTACTTC.

This chain connects TRBV4-1 to TRBJ1-5; 11 bases match TRBD1. This CDR3 region has 18 residues. The germline gives CDR1 MGHRA, CDR2 YSYEKL. Trimming removed 4 bases from V and 1 base from J; junction bases left unmatched: 9. The DNA for the CDR3 is TGCGCCAGCAGCCGCCAACCGGGACAGGGGGGAAGCAATCAGCCCCAGCATTTT. As protein: CASSRQPGQGGSNQPQHF.

The gene calls are TRBV10-3 and TRBJ1-2, with TRBD1 identical over 8 bases. This CDR3 is 15 amino acids long. Looked up from germline, CDR1 is ENHRY and CDR2 is SYGVKD. Trimming removed 8 bases from V and 0 bases from J; junction bases left unmatched: 8. In DNA, the CDR3 is TGTGCCATCCATAGCCCGGGACAGGCTAACTATGGCTACACCTTC. As protein: CAIHSPGQANYGYTF.

The genes are TRBV27 and TRBJ2-5; the D gene is possibly TRBD1 (6 bases). V lost 4 bases and J lost 6, with 12 bases in between. CDR1 and CDR2 (germline): MNHEY, SMNVEV (reference sequence). This CDR3 region has 13 residues. CDR3 nucleotide sequence: TGTGCCAGCAGTTCTCAGGGGCTGAAGACCCAGTACTTC. Translating it yields CASSSQGLKTQYF.

V and J are TRBV27 and TRBJ1-4; a weak D match, TRBD1 (5 bases). This CDR3 has 16 residues. Germline-derived CDR1 and CDR2 are MNHEY and SMNVEV (reference sequence). Trimming cost V 8 bases and J 8 bases, with 24 bases left between them. The CDR3: CASRSIGEGGQEKLFF. The CDR3 DNA reads as TGTGCCAGCCGAAGTATCGGGGAGGGAGGACAAGAAAAACTGTTTTTT.

Here the CDR3 DNA reads TGTGCCAGCAGCGTGGGACAGGGGGTGCCCCATGGCTACACCTTC. Translated: CASSVGQGVPHGYTF. This sequence joins TRBV9 and TRBJ1-2; the match to TRBD1 covers 11 bases. The V gene's germline CDR1 is SGDLS and CDR2 YYNGEE. The CDR3 contains 15 residues. Germline trimming cut 2 bases from V and 6 bases from J; bases unmatched to any gene: 6. The full variable domain, rest sourced from reference TRBV9 and TRBJ1-2, is DSGVTQTPKHLITATGQRVTLRCSPRSGDLSVYWYQQSLDQGLQFLIQYYNGEERAKGNILERFSAQQFPDLHSELNLSSLELGDSALYFCASSVGQGVPHGYTFGSGTRLTVV.

This chain joins TRBV2 and TRBJ2-3; D call uncertain. This CDR3 spans 14 amino acids. Germline CDR1 SNHLY, CDR2 FYNNEI. V dropped 2 bases and J dropped 3 bases, with 9 bases sitting between them. The CDR3 reads CASSEMAGTDTQYF. The CDR3 DNA is TGTGCCAGCAGTGAAATGGCCGGGACAGATACGCAGTATTTT.

The rearrangement links TRBV9 to TRBJ1-2; 9 nucleotides align to TRBD1. CDR1 and CDR2 (germline): SGDLS, YYNGEE. There are 18 residues in the CDR3. After removal of 0 bases from V and 0 bases from J, the junction contained 9 bases not matched to a gene. CDR3 amino acids: CASSVVPDRGTANYGYTF. CDR3 DNA sequence: TGTGCCAGCAGCGTAGTGCCGGACAGGGGAACAGCTAACTATGGCTACACCTTC.

The chain is built from TRBV6-5 and TRBJ1-1; no definite D call. Germline CDR1 reads MNHEY; CDR2 reads SVGAGI. The CDR3 contains 13 residues. V lost 7 bases and J lost 5, with 14 bases in between. CDR3 sequence (DNA): TGTGCCAGCACCCCGGGAGGTCGGACTGAAGCTTTCTTT. This gives the protein CASTPGGRTEAFF.

This chain joins TRBV15 and TRBJ2-2; TRBD1 might be the D (5 bases). This CDR3 has 13 residues. From germline, CDR1 is LNHNV and CDR2 YYDKDF (reference sequence). Trimming left V 3 bases short and J 8 bases short, with 10 bases between. The CDR3 bases are TGTGCCACCAGCAGTCAGGGTATTGGGGAGCTGTTTTTT. Its protein product is CATSSQGIGELFF.

The gene calls are TRBV4-3 and TRBJ2-3, with D perhaps TRBD2 (6 bases). CDR1 is LGHNA, CDR2 YSLEER, per germline. The V and J ends lost 4 bases and 3 bases respectively, with 11 bases between them. The CDR3 runs to 14 residues. The DNA of the CDR3 is TGCGCCAGCAGCCGTAAGAGCGGGACAGATACGCAGTATTTT. Its translation: CASSRKSGTDTQYF.

In the case of this clone: At the DNA level, this CDR3 is encoded by other sequences in the same sample as well. The rearrangement uses TRBV2 and TRBJ1-2; maybe TRBD1 (6 bases). The CDR3 runs to 13 residues. CDR1 is SNHLY and CDR2 is FYNNEI in the germline V gene. The V gene lost 9 bases and the J gene lost 2 bases, with 13 bases spanning the gap. This chain's CDR3 is CASSTTGNYGYTF. The CDR3 nucleotides read TGTGCCAGTAGTACAACAGGGAACTATGGCTACACCTTC.

The chain has TRBV2 and TRBJ2-2, with D tentatively TRBD2 (6 bases). Per the germline V gene, CDR1 is SNHLY and CDR2 is FYNNEI. V lost 7 bases and J lost 0, with 12 bases in between. This CDR3 contains 15 residues. This CDR3 is CASNGLPPNTGELFF. DNA for the CDR3: TGTGCCAGCAATGGACTACCCCCGAACACCGGGGAGCTGTTTTTT.

The chain joins TRBV4-2 to TRBJ2-3; D is perhaps TRBD2 (5 bases). CDR1 and CDR2 (germline): LGHNA, YNFKEQ. The CDR3 consists of 17 residues. V was shortened by 0 bases and J by 3 bases, with 16 bases between the two germline ends. The CDR3 DNA follows: TGTGCCAGCAGCCAAGATATTCGCTCCCAGCGGACAGATACGCAGTATTTT. Its translation is CASSQDIRSQRTDTQYF.

The V and J genes are TRBV29-1 and TRBJ2-1, with 10 nucleotides matching TRBD2. V gave up 6 bases and J gave up 5 bases; unmatched junction bases: 4. The V gene's germline CDR1 is SQVTM and CDR2 ANQGSEA. The CDR3 runs to 13 residues. CDR3 bases: TGCAGCGTCAAGCGGGGGGGCAACAATGAGCAGTTCTTC. Protein: CSVKRGGNNEQFF.

The chain has TRBV27 and TRBJ2-7; tentative D call: TRBD1 (6 bases). The length of the CDR3 is 15 residues. Looked up from germline, CDR1 is MNHEY and CDR2 is SMNVEV (reference sequence). V dropped 4 bases and J dropped 3 bases, with 16 bases sitting between them. The DNA for the CDR3 is TGTGCCAGCAGTTCCACAGGGATGAGATTCTACGAGCAGTACTTC. Translating it yields CASSSTGMRFYEQYF.

This clone was observed once. The chain employs TRBV7-3 and TRBJ2-2; D gene unclear. This CDR3 region has 15 residues. Looked up from germline, CDR1 is SGHTA and CDR2 is FQGTGA. Trimming cost V 1 base and J 1 base, with 7 bases left between them. The CDR3 DNA follows: TGTGCCAGCAGCTTAATTAGTAGGAACACCGGGGAGCTGTTTTTT. Translated: CASSLISRNTGELFF. Full variable domain (outside the CDR3, taken from reference TRBV7-3 and TRBJ2-2): GAGVSQTPSNKVTEKGKYVELRCDPISGHTALYWYRQSLGQGPEFLIYFQGTGAADDSGLPNDRFFAVRPEGSVSTLKIQRTERGDSAVYLCASSLISRNTGELFFGEGSRLTVL.

The chain couples TRBV29-1 to TRBJ2-7; possibly TRBD2 for D (7 bases). CDR3 size: 14 residues. Trimming took 1 base from V and 4 from J, leaving 14 bases between them. The V gene's germline CDR1 is SQVTM and CDR2 ANQGSEA. The CDR3 DNA follows: TGCAGCGTTGAAGCGGGGGGCGCGGGTTACGAGCAGTACTTC. It is translated as CSVEAGGAGYEQYF.

The chain couples TRBV5-8 to TRBJ2-3; 11 nucleotides match TRBD1. The germline V gene has CDR1 SGHTS and CDR2 YDEGEE. The trim removed 0 bases at V and 5 bases at J, leaving 5 bases unmatched. The CDR3 is 16 residues long. The CDR3 DNA reads TGTGCCAGCAGCTTGGGGACAGGGGGCTCCGAAGATACGCAGTATTTT. Residues: CASSLGTGGSEDTQYF. Filled out from reference TRBV5-8 and TRBJ2-3, the complete variable domain reads EAGVTQSPTHLIKTRGQQATLRCSPISGHTSVYWYQQALGLGLQFLLWYDEGEERNRGNFPPRFSGRQFPNYSSELNVNALELEDSALYLCASSLGTGGSEDTQYFGPGTRLTVL.

V and J are TRBV5-1 and TRBJ1-4, with D unclear. This CDR3 region has 14 residues. Trimming left V 1 base short and J 7 bases short, with 11 bases between. CDR1 and CDR2 (germline): SGHRS, YFSETQ. The CDR3 sequence: CASSLSDGGEKLFF. As DNA, the CDR3 is TGCGCCAGCAGCTTGTCCGACGGCGGTGAAAAACTGTTTTTT.

The chain couples TRBV11-2 to TRBJ1-2, with 7 bases lining up with TRBD1. CDR1 and CDR2 from the germline V gene are SGHAT and FQNNGV. The junction had 2 bases not matched to a gene; V was cut back by 3 bases and J by 4 bases. The length of the CDR3 is 13 residues. CDR3 residues: CASSLDRPYGYTF. The CDR3 DNA follows: TGTGCCAGCAGCTTGGACAGGCCCTATGGCTACACCTTC.

J is TRBJ1-4 and V is TRBV4-1; D may be TRBD1 (5 bases). There are 15 residues in the CDR3. Per germline, CDR1 MGHRA and CDR2 YSYEKL. The germline V and J ends were trimmed by 1 base and 4 bases, with 10 bases remaining between them. The CDR3 DNA follows: TGCGCCAGCAGCCAAGGAGGGAGGGGTAATGAAAAACTGTTTTTT. Protein: CASSQGGRGNEKLFF.

The genes are TRBV7-9 and TRBJ1-1, with D possibly TRBD1 on 5 matching bases. The V gene's germline CDR1 is SEHNR and CDR2 FQNEAQ (reference sequence). The CDR3 is 14 amino acids. Trimming pared 3 bases from V and 0 bases from J, leaving 8 bases between. The CDR3 DNA is TGTGCCAGCAGCTTCGGACAACTGAACACTGAAGCTTTCTTT. As protein: CASSFGQLNTEAFF.

CDR3 sequence reads: CASSESAGYNEQFF. In DNA, the CDR3 is TGCGCCAGCAGTGAGTCGGCGGGCTACAATGAGCAGTTCTTC. The J gene is TRBJ2-1, the V gene TRBV10-2, with D possibly matching TRBD2 (5 bases). The V gene's germline CDR1 is WSHSY and CDR2 SAAADI. CDR3 length: 14 amino acids. Trimming stripped 0 bases from V and 3 bases from J, with 6 bases between.